This T cell receptor (beta chain) emerged from a study of blood T cell repertoires in COVID-19. The CDR3 spans 13 residues. The V gene's germline CDR1 is MNHEY and CDR2 SVGAGI. Trimming removed 6 bases from V and 6 bases from J; junction bases left unmatched: 3. Under the authors' procedure: Amplification of reference gene primers was used by the study to estimate nucleated cell counts. Produced via immunoSEQ multiplex PCR; TCRdb's table is partial and in-frame only. V and J calls and clone size come straight from that table; D and trimming were deduced from the DNA. The profile shows about 400,000 clones, around 90% of them singletons. Comment on this clone: Different DNA sequences within this sample yield the same CDR3.

The clonotype originates from a woman between 18 and 30 years old with acute COVID-19. Source material: PBMCs or T cells enriched from blood (not recorded which). The chain uses TRBV6-5 and TRBJ1-5; TRBD1 aligns across 9 bases. CDR3 loop: CASSRTGVQPQHF. The CDR3 DNA sequence: TGTGCCAGCAGCAGGACAGGGGTTCAGCCCCAGCATTTT.